This T cell receptor (beta chain) was recorded in a study of cytomegalovirus exposure and HLA in healthy donors. Study-level findings and limits: Most TCR sequences were uncommon, yet certain public TCRs appeared in many donors.

Germline assignment: CDR1 MDHEN and CDR2 SYDVKM. The CDR3 extends over 14 amino acids. The trim removed 6 bases at V and 5 bases at J, leaving 7 bases unmatched. The PCR ran on 60 Vbeta and 13 Jbeta primers. Per the original data handling: Unique TCR beta chains totaled some 80 million in a later count, with around 11 million of them shared. Repertoires were generated with immunoSEQ multiplex PCR, while TCRdb's copy carries only in-frame clones and drops some. The V and J calls and clone size come from that table; D and trimming were worked out from the DNA. The sample consists of about 140,000 clones, approximately 82% of them appearing once. On this clone itself: The antigen is unknown.

The chain recombines TRBV28 with TRBJ1-2, with 9 bases lining up with TRBD1. The specimen sequenced was PBMCs. This receptor was identified in a man younger than 35 in good health and CMV-seropositive. The DNA for the CDR3 is TGTGCCAGCAGGGACCCAGGGACAGGGTATGGCTACACCTTC. Its translation is CASRDPGTGYGYTF.